The next 23 T cell receptor beta chains were all read from a single sample in a study of T cell responses to AZD1222 COVID-19 vaccine. Sequencing was performed with immunoSEQ multiplex PCR; in TCRdb, only in-frame clones are kept and a portion is missing. This table holds around 220,000 clones, 94% found once. Sequencing was performed on peripheral blood, taken 28 days after the second dose of the MenACWY control vaccine. The source is an adult who received the MenACWY meningococcal vaccine as a control.

The chain couples TRBV6-5 to TRBJ2-2, with TRBD1 matching over 7 bases. Germline CDR1 MNHEY, CDR2 SVGAGI. The trim removed 4 bases at V and 0 bases at J, leaving 5 bases unmatched. The CDR3 has 16 amino acids. The CDR3 coding sequence is TGTGCCAGCAGTTCCCCGGGACAGTCGAACACCGGGGAGCTGTTTTTT. It specifies CASSSPGQSNTGELFF.

In this sample, this clone turned up once. This chain links TRBV3-1 (or the pseudogene TRBV3-2) with TRBJ2-2; TRBD2 agrees at 12 bases. V lost 8 bases, J lost 2 bases, and 9 bases stayed unmatched. The CDR3 has 17 amino acids. Germline V gene lookup returns CDR1 LGHDT and CDR2 YNNKEL (reference sequence). The CDR3 protein is CASRRLAGEGNTGELFF. CDR3 DNA: TGTGCCAGCCGAAGACTAGCGGGGGAGGGAAACACCGGGGAGCTGTTTTTT.

The CDR3: CAAEGGQGYEQYF. CDR3 in DNA: TGTGCCGCGGAGGGGGGGCAGGGCTACGAGCAGTACTTC. The V and J genes are TRBV10-3 and TRBJ2-7; TRBD2 might be the D (7 bases). CDR3 length equals 13 residues. From germline, CDR1 is ENHRY and CDR2 SYGVKD. Trimming shortened V by 11 bases and J by 3 bases, and 17 bases separated the two germline ends.

J is TRBJ2-5 and V is TRBV6-5; no clear D. The germline V gene encodes CDR1 MNHEY and CDR2 SVGAGI. V lost 6 bases and J 0 bases, leaving 11 bases between the germline ends. The CDR3 is 14 residues long. CDR3 sequence: CASRLTNNQETQYF. The CDR3 DNA follows: TGTGCCAGCAGGCTCACAAATAACCAAGAGACCCAGTACTTC.

The rearrangement uses TRBV14 and TRBJ2-4; 9 bases match TRBD2. Trimming at V came to 2 bases and at J to 3 bases, leaving 5 bases not matched to a gene. Germline V gene sequence: CDR1 SGHDN, CDR2 FVKESK. The CDR3 is 16 residues long. The CDR3 region is CASSQFSGRDKNIQYF. The CDR3 nucleotides are TGTGCCAGCAGCCAATTTAGCGGGAGAGACAAAAACATTCAGTACTTC.

The sample holds a few counts of this clone. The chain uses TRBV6-2 or TRBV6-3 and TRBJ2-2; the D call may be TRBD1 or TRBD2 (5 bases each). Germline V lookup: CDR1 MNHEY, CDR2 SVGEGT. CDR3 length: 14 amino acids. The V end lost 4 bases, the J end lost 6 bases, and 12 bases lay between the germline ends. This CDR3 reads CASSWGSVAGELFF. The DNA of the CDR3 is TGTGCCAGCAGTTGGGGGAGCGTCGCCGGGGAGCTGTTTTTT.

The chain recombines TRBV6-5 with TRBJ1-2, with TRBD1 matching over 10 bases. CDR3 length: 13 amino acids. The V and J ends lost 4 bases and 7 bases, in that order; junction bases with no gene match: 3. CDR1 and CDR2 (germline): MNHEY, SVGAGI. The CDR3 coding sequence is TGTGCCAGCAGTTCCCGGACAGGGGGTGGCTACACCTTC. Protein: CASSSRTGGGYTF.

V usage is TRBV6-5 and J usage is TRBJ2-1, with 11 nucleotides matching TRBD2. Germline lookup yields CDR1 MNHEY and CDR2 SVGAGI. Trimming removed 7 bases from V and 4 bases from J; junction bases left unmatched: 6. The CDR3 sequence is 15 residues long. The CDR3 spells CASIPGTSGYNEQFF. The CDR3 bases are TGTGCCAGCATCCCCGGGACTAGCGGTTACAATGAGCAGTTCTTC.

The J gene is TRBJ1-2, the V gene TRBV28, with 8 bases lining up with TRBD1. Per germline, CDR1 MDHEN and CDR2 SYDVKM. V was clipped by 2 bases and J by 8 bases; unmatched bases: 13. CDR3 size: 16 residues. CDR3 bases: TGTGCCAGCAGTTTAGTTGGAACAGGGGGTATGAGGGGCTACACCTTC. Protein: CASSLVGTGGMRGYTF.

The chain uses TRBV5-1 and TRBJ2-6, with D perhaps TRBD1 (5 bases). V lost 0 bases, J lost 0 bases, and 13 bases lay in between. Germline V lookup: CDR1 SGHRS, CDR2 YFSETQ. The CDR3 consists of 18 residues. CDR3: CASSLVGQPSSGANVLTF. The CDR3 DNA sequence: TGCGCCAGCAGCTTGGTCGGACAACCCAGCTCTGGGGCCAACGTCCTGACTTTC.

The J gene is TRBJ1-3, the V gene TRBV19, with D possibly matching TRBD1 (6 bases). The CDR3 extends over 14 amino acids. Germline V gene sequence: CDR1 LNHDA, CDR2 SQIVND (reference sequence). V lost 6 bases, J lost 4 bases, and 13 bases lay in between. CDR3 coding DNA: TGTGCCAGTAGAACACAGGGAACCGGAAACACCATATATTTT. Amino acid sequence: CASRTQGTGNTIYF.

This clone was observed a single time. Here the CDR3 DNA reads TGTGCCAGCAAGCCGGGACTAGCCCACGAGCAGTACTTC. Its protein product is CASKPGLAHEQYF. The chain couples TRBV27 to TRBJ2-7; 9 bases are a match to TRBD2. This CDR3 has 13 amino acids. J was trimmed by 5 bases and V by 7 bases; bases with no gene match: 6. The V gene's germline CDR1 is MNHEY and CDR2 SMNVEV (reference sequence).

The V call is TRBV7-9, the J call TRBJ2-3, with TRBD2 as a possible D gene (7 bases). The germline V and J ends were trimmed by 3 bases and 4 bases, with 11 bases remaining between them. Germline CDR1 is SEHNR and CDR2 is FQNEAQ (reference sequence). The CDR3 covers 14 residues. The CDR3 nucleotides are TGTGCCAGCAGCTTTGGGGGGGCGGCAGATACGCAGTATTTT. Translating gives CASSFGGAADTQYF.

The chain joins TRBV7-9 to TRBJ1-2, with TRBD1 as a possible D gene (5 bases). This CDR3 spans 15 amino acids. Germline CDR1 and CDR2: SEHNR and FQNEAQ (reference sequence). V lost 5 bases, J lost 4 bases, and 17 bases lay in between. For the CDR3, the DNA is TGTGCCAGCAGCCTAGGGACGGAGGATTCCTATGGCTACACCTTC. This codes for CASSLGTEDSYGYTF.

V gene TRBV6-6 combines with J gene TRBJ1-2; D is uncertain. The CDR3 contains 11 residues. Trimming pared 0 bases from V and 5 bases from J, leaving 1 base between. Germline CDR1 and CDR2: MNHNY and SVGAGI (reference sequence). The CDR3 nucleotides are TGTGCCAGCAGTTACTCATATGGCTACACCTTC. Protein sequence: CASSYSYGYTF.

The rearrangement links TRBV7-8 to TRBJ2-2; the D gene is possibly TRBD2 (7 bases). Trimming removed 7 bases at V and 0 bases at J, with 12 bases between. There are 15 residues in the CDR3. CDR1 SGHVS and CDR2 FQNEAQ come from the germline V gene. CDR3 nucleotide sequence: TGTGCCAGCAAAAAAGGGGGGGCGAACACCGGGGAGCTGTTTTTT. This sequence encodes CASKKGGANTGELFF.

This clone was counted once. The chain is built from TRBV6-2 or TRBV6-3 and TRBJ1-3, with a weak D call TRBD1 (5 bases). V was shortened by 2 bases and J by 0 bases, with 11 bases between the two germline ends. This CDR3 has 16 amino acids. Germline lookup yields CDR1 MNHEY and CDR2 SVGEGT. The CDR3 protein is CASSYGWGPSGNTIYF. The CDR3 DNA is TGTGCCAGCAGTTACGGATGGGGCCCCTCTGGAAACACCATATATTTT.

This clone was counted a single time. The gene calls are TRBV6-5 and TRBJ2-3, with TRBD1 identical over 9 bases. The CDR3 runs to 15 residues. V shed 2 bases and J 8 bases; nucleotides not matched to a gene: 8. Germline V gene data show CDR1 as MNHEY and CDR2 as SVGAGI. This CDR3 is CASSYLQGARVTQYF. CDR3 coding DNA: TGTGCCAGCAGTTACCTACAGGGGGCGAGGGTTACGCAGTATTTT.

The V gene is TRBV12-3 or TRBV12-4, the J gene TRBJ1-6, with D uncertain. The CDR3 totals 12 residues. Trimming left V 3 bases short and J 6 bases short, with 3 bases between. The CDR3 spells CASSLSNSPLHF. The CDR3 coding sequence is TGTGCCAGCAGTTTGAGTAATTCACCCCTCCACTTT.

The CDR3 sequence is CAWNQGLYTEAFF. CDR3 bases: TGTGCCTGGAATCAGGGGTTGTACACTGAAGCTTTCTTT. The chain combines TRBV30 with TRBJ1-1; possibly TRBD1 for D (6 bases). The germline gives CDR1 GTSNPN, CDR2 SVGIG (reference sequence). This CDR3 spans 13 amino acids. V lost 4 bases and J 3 bases, leaving 12 bases between the germline ends.

This rearrangement joins TRBV9 to TRBJ1-1; 7 bases agree with TRBD1. V lost 0 bases, J lost 2 bases, and 7 bases stayed unmatched. CDR1 and CDR2 from the germline V gene are SGDLS and YYNGEE. This CDR3 is built from 16 residues. The CDR3 loop reads CASSVAGGAGNTEAFF. CDR3 sequence (DNA): TGTGCCAGCAGCGTAGCAGGGGGAGCGGGTAACACTGAAGCTTTCTTT.

The rearrangement joins TRBV27 to TRBJ1-2; D not certain. The CDR3 loop spans 16 amino acids. The V gene's germline CDR1 is MNHEY and CDR2 SMNVEV (reference sequence). Trimming shortened V by 5 bases and J by 0 bases, and 16 bases separated the two germline ends. As DNA, the CDR3 is TGTGCCAGCAGTCCCGGTCGTCTGGTAACTAACTATGGCTACACCTTC. The encoded protein is CASSPGRLVTNYGYTF.

The chain combines TRBV4-1 with TRBJ1-2; D is ambiguous. This CDR3 has 14 amino acids. Germline CDR1 and CDR2: MGHRA and YSYEKL. Trimming pared 0 bases from V and 4 bases from J, leaving 9 bases between. The CDR3 sequence is CASSQDSALYGYTF. The CDR3 bases are TGCGCCAGCAGCCAAGACTCGGCCCTCTATGGCTACACCTTC.